The 18 T cell receptor beta chains in this list originate from one sample, sequenced in a study of T cell changes during pregnancy in multiple sclerosis. Method: immunoSEQ multiplex PCR; TCRdb's copy keeps in-frame clones and lacks some. The sample carries around 45,000 clones, 80% to 90% recorded once. The material was CD8+ T cells from peripheral blood mononuclear cells, obtained in the second trimester of pregnancy. The receptors were sampled from a female donor with multiple sclerosis, enrolled in a pregnancy study.

The rearrangement joins TRBV7-9 to TRBJ1-2; D gene uncertain. From germline, CDR1 is SEHNR and CDR2 FQNEAQ (reference sequence). Trimming left V 2 bases short and J 4 bases short, with 8 bases between. This CDR3 comprises 13 residues. The CDR3 coding sequence is TGTGCCAGCAGCTTACAACAATCCTATGGCTACACCTTC. Translating gives CASSLQQSYGYTF.

The gene calls are TRBV9 and TRBJ2-1; 10 bases are a match to TRBD1. From germline, CDR1 is SGDLS and CDR2 YYNGEE. V shed 3 bases, J shed 5 bases, and the junction held 11 bases outside the gene matches. This CDR3 has 17 residues. CDR3 sequence: CASSDSLGTGENNEQFF. For the CDR3, the DNA is TGTGCCAGCAGCGACTCATTAGGGACAGGGGAAAACAATGAGCAGTTCTTC. Full variable domain (outside the CDR3, taken from reference TRBV9 and TRBJ2-1): DSGVTQTPKHLITATGQRVTLRCSPRSGDLSVYWYQQSLDQGLQFLIQYYNGEERAKGNILERFSAQQFPDLHSELNLSSLELGDSALYFCASSDSLGTGENNEQFFGPGTRLTVL.

The chain recombines TRBV5-8 with TRBJ2-1, with D maybe TRBD2 (6 bases). The germline CDR1 and CDR2 sequences are SGHTS and YDEGEE. Trimming took 0 bases from V and 1 from J, leaving 11 bases between them. The CDR3 spans 16 residues. CDR3 coding DNA: TGTGCCAGCAGCTTGGTTGCTAGCGCGTCCTACAATGAGCAGTTCTTC. The encoded protein is CASSLVASASYNEQFF.

The chain uses TRBV6-4 and TRBJ2-7, with 11 bases aligning to TRBD1. Germline CDR1 reads MRHNA; CDR2 reads SNTAGT. Trimming at V came to 0 bases and at J to 3 bases, leaving 1 base not matched to a gene. The CDR3 has 15 residues. CDR3 residues: CASSDSGTGGYEQYF. CDR3 DNA: TGTGCCAGCAGTGACTCCGGGACAGGGGGCTACGAGCAGTACTTC.

The chain recombines TRBV19 with TRBJ2-2, with no clear D. V dropped 5 bases and J dropped 4 bases, with 5 bases sitting between them. CDR3 length equals 12 residues. The germline gives CDR1 LNHDA, CDR2 SQIVND (reference sequence). This chain's CDR3 is CASSPRTGELFF. The CDR3 DNA follows: TGTGCCAGTAGTCCTCGCACCGGGGAGCTGTTTTTT.

The J gene is TRBJ2-1, the V gene TRBV30; D is perhaps TRBD2 (5 bases). This CDR3 region has 12 residues. The V end was cut by 1 base, the J end by 12 bases, with 13 bases between. Germline values: CDR1 GTSNPN, CDR2 SVGIG (reference sequence). The CDR3 sequence is CAWSGQLVRQFF. The CDR3 DNA sequence: TGTGCCTGGAGTGGACAACTAGTCAGGCAGTTCTTC. The full variable domain, in which reference TRBV30 and TRBJ2-1 provide the parts outside the CDR3, is SQTIHQWPATLVQPVGSPLSLECTVEGTSNPNLYWYRQAAGRGLQLLFYSVGIGQISSEVPQNLSASRPQDRQFILSSKKLLLSDSGFYLCAWSGQLVRQFFGPGTRLTVL.

A word on this clone: Other nucleotide sequences from this sample produce the same CDR3. This chain uses TRBV5-1 with TRBJ2-7, with D possibly matching TRBD1 (6 bases). Germline CDR1 and CDR2: SGHRS and YFSETQ. Trimming stripped 4 bases from V and 3 bases from J, with 11 bases between. This CDR3 region has 13 residues. The CDR3 sequence is CASSAPDSYEQYF. For the CDR3, the DNA is TGCGCCAGCAGCGCCCCGGACAGCTACGAGCAGTACTTC. Full variable domain (missing parts from reference TRBV5-1 and TRBJ2-7): KAGVTQTPRYLIKTRGQQVTLSCSPISGHRSVSWYQQTPGQGLQFLFEYFSETQRNKGNFPGRFSGRQFSNSRSEMNVSTLELGDSALYLCASSAPDSYEQYFGPGTRLTVT.

This clone showed up just once. V and J are TRBV29-1 and TRBJ1-1; 9 nucleotides align to TRBD1. The CDR3 has 13 residues. CDR1 and CDR2 from the germline V gene are SQVTM and ANQGSEA. V trimming: 4 bases; J trimming: 3 bases; junction bases outside the gene matches: 3. As DNA, the CDR3 is TGCAGCGTTGGCGACAGGGGGGACACTGAAGCTTTCTTT. As protein: CSVGDRGDTEAFF.

This chain joins TRBV10-2 and TRBJ2-1; 9 bases are a match to TRBD1. Germline CDR1 is WSHSY and CDR2 is SAAADI. The CDR3 runs to 14 residues. After removal of 7 bases from V and 5 bases from J, the junction contained 6 bases not matched to a gene. CDR3 residues: CASKLQGAHNEQFF. The CDR3 coding sequence is TGCGCCAGCAAATTACAGGGGGCGCACAATGAGCAGTTCTTC.

This clone turned up a few times. The V call is TRBV5-6, the J call TRBJ1-1; D is uncertain. Germline-derived CDR1 and CDR2 are SGHDT and YYEEEE. The CDR3 runs 14 residues. The germline V and J ends were trimmed by 2 bases and 0 bases, with 8 bases remaining between them. The CDR3 nucleotides read TGTGCCAGCAGCTTCGGGAATTTGAACACTGAAGCTTTCTTT. Translating it yields CASSFGNLNTEAFF.

This chain joins TRBV7-3 and TRBJ2-1; D may be TRBD1 (7 bases). V was clipped by 5 bases and J by 9 bases, with 20 bases between them. The CDR3 spans 15 residues. CDR1 and CDR2 (germline): SGHTA, FQGTGA. As DNA, the CDR3 is TGTGCCAGCAGCGAGACCGGGACCCAGGGGGGTGAGCAGTTCTTC. It yields the protein CASSETGTQGGEQFF.

V is TRBV6-5 and J is TRBJ1-2; D unresolved. Deletions cut 1 base from V and 5 bases from J, with 8 bases between. The CDR3 length is 13 residues. Germline-derived CDR1 and CDR2 are MNHEY and SVGAGI. The CDR3 region has the DNA TGTGCCAGCAGTTACTTTTCCGGGTATGGCTACACCTTC. Its protein is CASSYFSGYGYTF.

This chain links TRBV28 with TRBJ2-7; D may be TRBD2 (6 bases). The CDR3 has 14 amino acids. CDR1 is MDHEN and CDR2 is SYDVKM in the germline V gene. The ends were cut back, 6 bases at V and 5 bases at J, with 17 bases in the middle. CDR3 residues: CASSGVGEVDEQYF. CDR3 sequence (DNA): TGTGCCAGCAGCGGCGTTGGGGAGGTTGACGAGCAGTACTTC.

The chain recombines TRBV11-2 with TRBJ1-1, with D unresolved. V lost 5 bases, J lost 6 bases, and 10 bases lay in between. The V gene's germline CDR1 is SGHAT and CDR2 FQNNGV. This CDR3 is built from 12 residues. In nucleotides, the CDR3 is TGTGCCAGCAGCCCTGGTAGCGCTGAAGCTTTCTTT. It yields the protein CASSPGSAEAFF.

V gene TRBV6-6 combines with J gene TRBJ1-3; weak D call: TRBD1 (6 bases). Germline V gene data show CDR1 as MNHNY and CDR2 as SVGAGI (reference sequence). V lost 10 bases and J 8 bases, leaving 21 bases between the germline ends. This CDR3 is 14 amino acids long. CDR3 sequence: CATRGGAGVDTIYF. CDR3 DNA: TGTGCCACCCGGGGGGGGGCCGGTGTAGACACCATATATTTT.

This clone is termed medium-sized. V gene TRBV7-9 combines with J gene TRBJ2-3; TRBD2 might be the D (5 bases). The CDR3 consists of 14 residues. V lost 4 bases and J 1 base, leaving 9 bases between the germline ends. The germline V gene has CDR1 SEHNR and CDR2 FQNEAQ (reference sequence). CDR3 nucleotide sequence: TGTGCCAGCAGCTCCTGGACTCGCACAGATACGCAGTATTTT. The encoded protein is CASSSWTRTDTQYF.

V usage is TRBV11-2 and J usage is TRBJ2-5, with 8 bases aligning to TRBD1. Unmatched junction bases numbered 12, after V lost 1 base and J lost 5 bases. The CDR3 has 17 residues. The germline V gene encodes CDR1 SGHAT and CDR2 FQNNGV. The CDR3 sequence: CASSLVTDRVDWETQYF. DNA for the CDR3: TGTGCCAGCAGCTTAGTTACGGACAGGGTGGATTGGGAGACCCAGTACTTC.

The chain employs TRBV5-5 and TRBJ1-1; D is unclear. The germline V and J ends were trimmed by 1 base and 5 bases, with 12 bases remaining between them. The CDR3 loop spans 14 amino acids. The V gene's germline CDR1 is SGHKS and CDR2 YYEKEE (reference sequence). DNA of the CDR3: TGTGCCAGCAGCTTGCTGCAGGCGAGAACTGAAGCTTTCTTT. Translation gives CASSLLQARTEAFF.